This entry lists 8 T cell receptor beta chains sequenced from one sample in a study of blood T cell repertoires in COVID-19. Profiled with immunoSEQ multiplex PCR; TCRdb holds only in-frame clones, not every one. Of roughly 200,000 clones in the sample, around nine tenths were seen once. Sample: peripheral blood. The receptor source for this set is a woman in her 40s who had recovered from COVID-19.

The chain carries TRBV9 and TRBJ1-4, with D tentatively TRBD1 (5 bases). Germline V lookup: CDR1 SGDLS, CDR2 YYNGEE. The CDR3 has 15 residues. V was shortened by 0 bases and J by 7 bases, with 13 bases between the two germline ends. The DNA for the CDR3 is TGTGCCAGCAGCGTAGCTGGCAGGGATGGTGAAAAACTGTTTTTT. It codes for CASSVAGRDGEKLFF. The whole variable domain, filled in from reference TRBV9 and TRBJ1-4, reads DSGVTQTPKHLITATGQRVTLRCSPRSGDLSVYWYQQSLDQGLQFLIQYYNGEERAKGNILERFSAQQFPDLHSELNLSSLELGDSALYFCASSVAGRDGEKLFFGSGTQLSVL.

The chain carries TRBV19 and TRBJ1-1, with TRBD1 matching over 9 bases. Germline V lookup: CDR1 LNHDA, CDR2 SQIVND (reference sequence). The CDR3 loop spans 15 amino acids. Trimming at V came to 5 bases and at J to 2 bases, leaving 6 bases not matched to a gene. The CDR3 protein is CASSDRGGVNTEAFF. In DNA, the CDR3 is TGTGCCAGTAGTGACAGGGGGGGTGTTAACACTGAAGCTTTCTTT. Variable domain in full (rest from reference TRBV19 and TRBJ1-1): DGGITQSPKYLFRKEGQNVTLSCEQNLNHDAMYWYRQDPGQGLRLIYYSQIVNDFQKGDIAEGYSVSREKKESFPLTVTSAQKNPTAFYLCASSDRGGVNTEAFFGQGTRLTVV.

This sequence joins TRBV2 and TRBJ2-7; TRBD1 is a possible D gene (5 bases). Germline-derived CDR1 and CDR2 are SNHLY and FYNNEI. V lost 4 bases and J lost 2, with 12 bases in between. The CDR3 has 14 amino acids. The CDR3 coding sequence is TGTGCCAGCAGTGTGCGAGACAGTCCCTACGAGCAGTACTTC. It translates to CASSVRDSPYEQYF.

Here the CDR3 DNA reads TGTGCCAGCAGCTTTGGGACAGGTGAACAAGAGACCCAGTACTTC. Translated: CASSFGTGEQETQYF. V gene TRBV7-2 combines with J gene TRBJ2-5, with TRBD1 identical over 8 bases. The germline gives CDR1 SGHTA, CDR2 FQGNSA. J lost 2 bases, V lost 3 bases, and 5 bases had no gene match. CDR3 size: 15 residues. The entire variable domain, with the rest obtained from reference TRBV7-2 and TRBJ2-5, is as follows: GAGVSQSPSNKVTEKGKDVELRCDPISGHTALYWYRQSLGQGLEFLIYFQGNSAPDKSGLPSDRFSAERTGGSVSTLTIQRTQQEDSAVYLCASSFGTGEQETQYFGPGTRLLVL.

This clone was seen a handful of times. The chain joins TRBV7-3 to TRBJ2-3, with 13 bases identical to TRBD2. Germline-derived CDR1 and CDR2 are SGHTA and FQGTGA. The length of the CDR3 is 18 residues. The ends lost 5 bases at V and 4 bases at J; junction bases unmatched: 12. CDR3 in DNA: TGTGCCAGCAGCCGATTAGGACTAGCGGGAGTAGGGGCAGATACGCAGTATTTT. Its protein product is CASSRLGLAGVGADTQYF.

The chain links TRBV6-1 to TRBJ2-1, with D tentatively TRBD2 (6 bases). Trimming stripped 0 bases from V and 5 bases from J, with 14 bases between. Germline V lookup: CDR1 MNHNS, CDR2 SASEGT. The CDR3 loop spans 16 amino acids. The CDR3 sequence: CASSEAHETRNNEQFF. The CDR3 DNA reads as TGTGCCAGCAGTGAAGCTCACGAGACTAGGAACAATGAGCAGTTCTTC.

This clone has more than one count but fewer than ten. The gene calls are TRBV11-3 and TRBJ2-3; tentative D call: TRBD2 (6 bases). The CDR3 loop spans 16 amino acids. V lost 5 bases and J 0 bases, leaving 15 bases between the germline ends. Germline V gives CDR1 SGHNT, CDR2 YENEEA. The DNA of the CDR3 is TGTGCCAGCAGCCCAGGTTCGAGCGGGAGCACAGATACGCAGTATTTT. Protein product: CASSPGSSGSTDTQYF. Drawing the rest from reference TRBV11-3 and TRBJ2-3, the complete variable domain is EAGVVQSPRYKIIEKKQPVAFWCNPISGHNTLYWYLQNLGQGPELLIRYENEEAVDDSQLPKDRFSAERLKGVDSTLKIQPAELGDSAVYLCASSPGSSGSTDTQYFGPGTRLTVL.

The V and J genes are TRBV19 and TRBJ1-5; D is possibly TRBD1 (5 bases). The CDR3 spans 17 residues. The V end was cut by 8 bases, the J end by 0 bases, with 20 bases between. In germline, CDR1 is LNHDA, CDR2 SQIVND (reference sequence). CDR3 in amino acids: CASWRGWGDYSNQPQHF. In nucleotides, the CDR3 is TGTGCCAGTTGGAGGGGATGGGGCGATTATAGCAATCAGCCCCAGCATTTT.